This entry features one TCR beta chain sequence. Trimming pared 1 base from V and 0 bases from J, leaving 12 bases between. CDR1 is LNHDA, CDR2 SQIVND, per germline (reference sequence). The CDR3 length is 17 residues. In terms of age and location, participants ranged from roughly 18 to 95 years and lived in about two dozen US areas. Cohort placement rested on clinical history that participants reported themselves. The data stem from a study of blood T cell repertoires in COVID-19. The overall study: Specimens from acute and convalescent COVID-19 originated in the United States, Italy and Spain. PBMCs, B-cell-depleted T cells, or T cells provided the cDNA or gDNA that made up the material.

Produced via immunoSEQ multiplex PCR; TCRdb's table is partial and in-frame only. The top ten hold around 20% of the sample, which has a few hundred thousand clones, about 85% seen once. Sequencing was carried out using PBMCs or T cells enriched from blood (not recorded which). The TCR sequence derives from a man aged 40-49 years who had recovered from COVID-19. The chain joins TRBV19 to TRBJ1-4; no definite D call. The CDR3 coding sequence is TGTGCCAGTAGTATAGGTGGTTGGGCTGCAACTAATGAAAAACTGTTTTTT. It encodes CASSIGGWAATNEKLFF.